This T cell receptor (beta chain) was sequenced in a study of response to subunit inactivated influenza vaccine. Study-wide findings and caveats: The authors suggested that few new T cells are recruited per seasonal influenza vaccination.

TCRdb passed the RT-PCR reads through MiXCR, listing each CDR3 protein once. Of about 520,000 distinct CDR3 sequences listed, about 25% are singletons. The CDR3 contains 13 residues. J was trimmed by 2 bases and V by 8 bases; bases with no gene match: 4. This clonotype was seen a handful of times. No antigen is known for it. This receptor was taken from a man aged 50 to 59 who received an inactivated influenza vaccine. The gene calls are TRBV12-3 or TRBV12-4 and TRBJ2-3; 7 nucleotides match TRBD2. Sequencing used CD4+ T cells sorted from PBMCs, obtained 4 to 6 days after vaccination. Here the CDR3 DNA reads TGTGCCAGCCGGCGGGGGTTCACAGATACGCAGTATTTT. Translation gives CASRRGFTDTQYF.